This T cell receptor beta chain was sequenced in a study of blood T cell repertoires in COVID-19. Study details: Some COVID-19 samples were acute and others convalescent; all came from the United States, Italy and Spain.

Trimming pared 0 bases from V and 7 bases from J, leaving 9 bases between. CDR1 is PRHDT and CDR2 is FYEKMQ in the germline V gene (reference sequence). The CDR3 spans 13 residues. In the original workflow: The assay estimated nucleated cells by amplifying reference gene primers. Using immunoSEQ multiplex PCR, the repertoire was profiled, and TCRdb retains in-frame clones only, with some absent. Clonal size and the V and J genes are those of that table, whereas D and trimming came from the DNA. This table has under 250,000 clones, approximately 84% appearing once. This sequence joins TRBV13 and TRBJ2-5; D is uncertain. Sequenced material: peripheral blood. The TCR originated in a man aged 45 to 65 with active or convalescent COVID-19. This CDR3 reads CASSLGPPGTQYF. CDR3 DNA: TGTGCCAGCAGCTTAGGCCCCCCCGGGACCCAGTACTTC.